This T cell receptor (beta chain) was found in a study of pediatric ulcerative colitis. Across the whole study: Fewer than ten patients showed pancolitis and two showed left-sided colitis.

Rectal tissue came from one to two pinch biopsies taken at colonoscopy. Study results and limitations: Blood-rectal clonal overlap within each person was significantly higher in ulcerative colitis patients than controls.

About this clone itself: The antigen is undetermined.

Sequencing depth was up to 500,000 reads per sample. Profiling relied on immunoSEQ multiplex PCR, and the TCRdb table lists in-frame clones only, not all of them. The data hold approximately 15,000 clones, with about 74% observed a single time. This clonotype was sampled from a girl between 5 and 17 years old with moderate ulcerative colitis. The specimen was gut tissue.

In DNA, the CDR3 is TGCGCCAGCAGCTTGGACAGGGCGAGGAAGGATGGCTACACCTTC. It encodes CASSLDRARKDGYTF. The genes are TRBV5-1 and TRBJ1-2; tentative D call: TRBD1 (6 bases). CDR1 and CDR2 (germline): SGHRS, YFSETQ. V dropped 0 bases and J dropped 6 bases, with 15 bases sitting between them. This CDR3 has 15 residues.